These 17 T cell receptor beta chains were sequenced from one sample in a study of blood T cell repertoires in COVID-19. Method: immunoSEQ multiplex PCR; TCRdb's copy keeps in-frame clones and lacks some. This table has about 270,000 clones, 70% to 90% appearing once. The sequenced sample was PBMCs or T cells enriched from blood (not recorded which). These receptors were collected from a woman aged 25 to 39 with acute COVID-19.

CDR3 sequence (DNA): TGTGCCAGCTCACCCCAACTAGGACTAGCGGTCACAGATACGCAGTATTTT. Protein sequence: CASSPQLGLAVTDTQYF. The chain is built from TRBV18 and TRBJ2-3, with 10 bases that match TRBD2. With 3 bases clipped from V and 2 bases from J, the junction kept 8 bases outside the gene matches. Germline CDR1 reads KGHSH; CDR2 reads LQKENI. CDR3 length: 17 amino acids.

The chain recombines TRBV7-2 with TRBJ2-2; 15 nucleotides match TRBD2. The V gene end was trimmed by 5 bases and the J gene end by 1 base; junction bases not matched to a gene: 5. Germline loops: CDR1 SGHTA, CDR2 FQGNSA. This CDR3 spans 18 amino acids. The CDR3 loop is CASSKWGLAGGNTGELFF. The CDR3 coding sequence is TGTGCCAGCAGCAAATGGGGACTAGCGGGAGGGAACACCGGGGAGCTGTTTTTT.

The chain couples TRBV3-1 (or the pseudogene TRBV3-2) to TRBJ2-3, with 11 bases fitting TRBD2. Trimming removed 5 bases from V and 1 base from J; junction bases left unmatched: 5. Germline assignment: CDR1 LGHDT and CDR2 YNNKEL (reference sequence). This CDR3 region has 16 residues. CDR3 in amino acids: CASSSLAGDGTDTQYF. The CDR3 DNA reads TGTGCCAGCAGCTCACTAGCGGGAGATGGCACAGATACGCAGTATTTT.

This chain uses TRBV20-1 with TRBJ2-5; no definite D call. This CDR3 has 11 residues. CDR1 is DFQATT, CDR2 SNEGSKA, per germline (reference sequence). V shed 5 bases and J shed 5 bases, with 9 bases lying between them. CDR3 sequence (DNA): TGCAGTGCTTCAACTCGGGAGACCCAGTACTTC. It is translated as CSASTRETQYF.

The CDR3 region has the DNA TGTGCCAGCAGTTCTCCTAGGACTAGCGGGCTACGGGAGACCCAGTACTTC. It specifies CASSSPRTSGLRETQYF. This chain joins TRBV28 and TRBJ2-5; 11 positions agree with TRBD2. V gave up 4 bases and J gave up 5 bases; unmatched junction bases: 12. Germline loops: CDR1 MDHEN, CDR2 SYDVKM. CDR3 length equals 17 residues. The full variable domain, rest sourced from reference TRBV28 and TRBJ2-5, is DVKVTQSSRYLVKRTGEKVFLECVQDMDHENMFWYRQDPGLGLRLIYFSYDVKMKEKGDIPEGYSVSREKKERFSLILESASTNQTSMYLCASSSPRTSGLRETQYFGPGTRLLVL.

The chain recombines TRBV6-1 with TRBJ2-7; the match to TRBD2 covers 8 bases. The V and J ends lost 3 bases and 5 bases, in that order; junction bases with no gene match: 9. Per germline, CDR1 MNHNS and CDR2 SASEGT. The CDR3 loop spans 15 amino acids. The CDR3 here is CASSELLRGENEQYF. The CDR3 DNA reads TGTGCCAGCAGTGAGTTATTGCGGGGGGAGAACGAGCAGTACTTC.

The CDR3 region has the DNA TGTGCCAGCAGCTCCTTTGACACCCACGAGCAGTACTTC. Its translation is CASSSFDTHEQYF. This chain links TRBV11-1 with TRBJ2-7; D is unclear. Germline lookup yields CDR1 SGHAT and CDR2 FQDESV (reference sequence). This CDR3 contains 13 residues. Trimming removed 4 bases from V and 5 bases from J, with 12 bases in between.

This CDR3 reads CASSLRTGGHEQYF. The DNA for the CDR3 is TGTGCCAGCAGCTTAAGGACAGGGGGCCACGAGCAGTACTTC. The V and J genes are TRBV11-2 and TRBJ2-7; TRBD1 aligns across 11 bases. The germline CDR1 and CDR2 sequences are SGHAT and FQNNGV. V gave up 2 bases and J gave up 5 bases; unmatched junction bases: 2. CDR3 length: 14 amino acids.

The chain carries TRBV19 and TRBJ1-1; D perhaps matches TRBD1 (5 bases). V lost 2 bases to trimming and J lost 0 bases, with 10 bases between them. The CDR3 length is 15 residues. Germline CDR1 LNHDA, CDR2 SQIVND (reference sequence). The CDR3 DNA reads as TGTGCCAGTAGTATATCGACAGAACTGAACACTGAAGCTTTCTTT. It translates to CASSISTELNTEAFF. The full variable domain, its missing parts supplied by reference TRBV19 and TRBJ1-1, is DGGITQSPKYLFRKEGQNVTLSCEQNLNHDAMYWYRQDPGQGLRLIYYSQIVNDFQKGDIAEGYSVSREKKESFPLTVTSAQKNPTAFYLCASSISTELNTEAFFGQGTRLTVV.

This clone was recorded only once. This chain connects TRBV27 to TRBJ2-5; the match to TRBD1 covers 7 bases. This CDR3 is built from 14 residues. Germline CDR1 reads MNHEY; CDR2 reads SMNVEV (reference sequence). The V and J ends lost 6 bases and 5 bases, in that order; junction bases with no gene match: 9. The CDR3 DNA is TGTGCCAGCAGCCGAACAGGGGCGGCGGAGACCCAGTACTTC. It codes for CASSRTGAAETQYF.

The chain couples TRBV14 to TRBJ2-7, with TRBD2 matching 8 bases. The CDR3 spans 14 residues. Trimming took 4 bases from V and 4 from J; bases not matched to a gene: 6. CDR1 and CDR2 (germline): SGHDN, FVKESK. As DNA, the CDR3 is TGTGCCAGCAGCCGACCGGGACTAGAGTACGAGCAGTACTTC. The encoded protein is CASSRPGLEYEQYF.

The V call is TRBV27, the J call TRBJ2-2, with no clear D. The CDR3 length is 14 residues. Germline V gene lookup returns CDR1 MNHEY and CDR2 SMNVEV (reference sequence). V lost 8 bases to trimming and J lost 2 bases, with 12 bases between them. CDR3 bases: TGTGCCAGCCCTCATTCGGTCAACACCGGGGAGCTGTTTTTT. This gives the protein CASPHSVNTGELFF.

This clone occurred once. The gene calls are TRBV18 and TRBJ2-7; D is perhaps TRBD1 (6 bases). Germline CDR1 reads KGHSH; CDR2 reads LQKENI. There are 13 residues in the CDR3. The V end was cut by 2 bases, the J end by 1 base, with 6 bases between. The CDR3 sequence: CASSPDRSYEQYF. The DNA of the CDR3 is TGTGCCAGCTCACCAGACAGGTCCTACGAGCAGTACTTC. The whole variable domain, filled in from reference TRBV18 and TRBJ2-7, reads NAGVMQNPRHLVRRRGQEARLRCSPMKGHSHVYWYRQLPEEGLKFMVYLQKENIIDESGMPKERFSAEFPKEGPSILRIQQVVRGDSAAYFCASSPDRSYEQYFGPGTRLTVT.

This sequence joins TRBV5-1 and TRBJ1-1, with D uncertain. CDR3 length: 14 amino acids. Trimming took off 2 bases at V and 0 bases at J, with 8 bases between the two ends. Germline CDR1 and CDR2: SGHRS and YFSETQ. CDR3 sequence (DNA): TGCGCCAGCAGCTTTGGCGGAATGAACACTGAAGCTTTCTTT. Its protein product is CASSFGGMNTEAFF.

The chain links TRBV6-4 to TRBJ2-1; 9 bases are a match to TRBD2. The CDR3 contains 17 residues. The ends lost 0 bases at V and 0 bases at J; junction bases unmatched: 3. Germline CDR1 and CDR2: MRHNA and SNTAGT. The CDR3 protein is CASSDSASGDSYNEQFF. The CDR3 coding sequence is TGTGCCAGCAGTGACTCGGCTAGCGGGGACTCCTACAATGAGCAGTTCTTC.

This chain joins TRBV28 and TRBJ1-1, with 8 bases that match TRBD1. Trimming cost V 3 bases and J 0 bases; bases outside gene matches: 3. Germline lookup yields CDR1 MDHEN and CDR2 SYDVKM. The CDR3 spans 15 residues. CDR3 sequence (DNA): TGTGCCAGCAGTTTCCGACAGGGGATGAACACTGAAGCTTTCTTT. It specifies CASSFRQGMNTEAFF.

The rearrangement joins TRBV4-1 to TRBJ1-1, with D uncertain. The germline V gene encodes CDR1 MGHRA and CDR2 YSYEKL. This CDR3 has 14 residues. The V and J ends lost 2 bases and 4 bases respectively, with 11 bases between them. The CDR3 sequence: CASSQNLARTEAFF. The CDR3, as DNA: TGCGCCAGCAGCCAAAATTTGGCCCGCACTGAAGCTTTCTTT.